This is a list of T cell receptor beta chains from one sample in a study of Ad26.COV2.S vaccination and SARS-CoV-2 variants. Data came from immunoSEQ multiplex PCR; TCRdb stores just in-frame clones and leaves some out. The sample has 250,000 to 300,000 clones; more than 75% are singletons. Source: peripheral blood, taken in a trial of Ad26.COV2.S vaccine versus placebo. These receptors were obtained from a person between 18 and 65 years old who received the Ad26.COV2.S COVID-19 vaccine or a placebo. CDR3s include the opening cysteine and the closing phenylalanine or tryptophan. The D gene is left open where the match is weak. Expanded clones get a size class; other rows say once, few or many, or leave the size out.

clone size: -; D gene: -; J gene: TRBJ2-7; V gene: TRBV7-9; CDR3 protein: CASSLPGQAPIGEQYF; CDR3 DNA: TGTGCCAGCAGCCTCCCTGGCCAGGCCCCTATCGGCGAGCAGTACTTC
clone size: -; D gene: -; J gene: TRBJ2-7; V gene: TRBV6-5; CDR3 protein: CASSQDMSAYEQYF; CDR3 DNA: TGTGCCAGCAGCCAGGACATGTCCGCCTACGAGCAGTACTTC
clone size: -; D gene: TRBD1; J gene: TRBJ1-2; V gene: TRBV2; CDR3 protein: CASKAGGIDYGYTF; CDR3 DNA: TGTGCCAGCAAGGCAGGGGGCATAGACTATGGCTACACCTTC
clone size: once; D gene: TRBD2; J gene: TRBJ2-7; V gene: TRBV3-1/TRBV3-2; CDR3 protein: CASSQGGSGLAREQYF; CDR3 DNA: TGTGCCAGCAGCCAAGGGGGTAGCGGGCTTGCGCGGGAGCAGTACTTC
clone size: -; D gene: -; J gene: TRBJ1-1; V gene: TRBV29-1; CDR3 protein: CSVGPGWDSEAFF; CDR3 DNA: TGCAGCGTTGGCCCAGGGTGGGATTCTGAAGCTTTCTTT
clone size: -; D gene: -; J gene: TRBJ2-2; V gene: TRBV11-2; CDR3 protein: CASILTGELFF; CDR3 DNA: TGTGCCAGCATCCTTACCGGGGAGCTGTTTTTT
clone size: once; D gene: TRBD2; J gene: TRBJ2-3; V gene: TRBV20-1; CDR3 protein: CSASGAGGPLDTQYF; CDR3 DNA: TGCAGTGCTAGTGGCGCGGGGGGGCCCTTAGATACGCAGTATTTT
clone size: -; D gene: TRBD1; J gene: TRBJ2-1; V gene: TRBV6-5; CDR3 protein: CASSTTGQNYNEQFF; CDR3 DNA: TGTGCCAGCAGTACAACGGGACAGAACTACAATGAGCAGTTCTTC
clone size: -; D gene: TRBD2; J gene: TRBJ2-7; V gene: TRBV15; CDR3 protein: CATSRDTSGPYEQYF; CDR3 DNA: TGTGCCACCAGCAGAGATACTAGCGGACCCTACGAGCAGTACTTC
clone size: -; D gene: -; J gene: TRBJ2-7; V gene: TRBV5-8; CDR3 protein: CASSFPGQTYEQYF; CDR3 DNA: TGTGCCAGCAGCTTTCCGGGACAAACTTACGAGCAGTACTTC
clone size: -; D gene: -; J gene: TRBJ1-2; V gene: TRBV12-3/TRBV12-4; CDR3 protein: CASSLRTDYGYTF; CDR3 DNA: TGTGCCAGCAGTTTGCGGACAGACTATGGCTACACCTTC
clone size: -; D gene: TRBD1; J gene: TRBJ1-6; V gene: TRBV2; CDR3 protein: CASSGFWTGSNSPLHF; CDR3 DNA: TGTGCCAGCAGTGGTTTTTGGACAGGGAGCAATTCACCCCTCCACTTT
clone size: few; D gene: -; J gene: TRBJ1-1; V gene: TRBV29-1; CDR3 protein: CSVRTDMNTEAFF; CDR3 DNA: TGCAGCGTTAGGACAGACATGAACACTGAAGCTTTCTTT
clone size: -; D gene: -; J gene: TRBJ1-6; V gene: TRBV5-1; CDR3 protein: CASSAGTSPLHF; CDR3 DNA: TGCGCCAGCAGCGCAGGGACGTCACCCCTCCACTTT
clone size: -; D gene: -; J gene: TRBJ2-5; V gene: TRBV5-1; CDR3 protein: CASSSGTAGETQYF; CDR3 DNA: TGCGCCAGCAGCTCCGGGACAGCGGGGGAGACCCAGTACTTC
clone size: -; D gene: -; J gene: TRBJ2-7; V gene: TRBV30; CDR3 protein: CAWTGGNSYEQYF; CDR3 DNA: TGTGCCTGGACTGGCGGGAACTCCTACGAGCAGTACTTC
clone size: few; D gene: -; J gene: TRBJ1-1; V gene: TRBV5-5; CDR3 protein: CASSLGGRMMNTEAFF; CDR3 DNA: TGTGCCAGCAGCTTGGGCGGCAGAATGATGAACACTGAAGCTTTCTTT
clone size: -; D gene: -; J gene: TRBJ2-3; V gene: TRBV7-8; CDR3 protein: CASSPGFGTDTQYF; CDR3 DNA: TGTGCCAGCAGTCCAGGGTTTGGCACAGATACGCAGTATTTT
clone size: -; D gene: -; J gene: TRBJ2-7; V gene: TRBV29-1; CDR3 protein: CSVRTVSSYEQYF; CDR3 DNA: TGCAGCGTAAGGACTGTAAGCTCCTACGAGCAGTACTTC
clone size: -; D gene: -; J gene: TRBJ1-1; V gene: TRBV6-5; CDR3 protein: CASSYSAQGLTEAFF; CDR3 DNA: TGTGCCAGCAGTTACTCTGCCCAGGGGCTTACTGAAGCTTTCTTT
clone size: -; D gene: -; J gene: TRBJ1-5; V gene: TRBV2; CDR3 protein: CASSESQISNQPQHF; CDR3 DNA: TGTGCCAGCAGTGAAAGCCAGATTAGCAATCAGCCCCAGCATTTT
clone size: -; D gene: -; J gene: TRBJ2-3; V gene: TRBV7-2; CDR3 protein: CASSLSGRRKSTDTQYF; CDR3 DNA: TGTGCCAGCAGCTTATCAGGCCGAAGGAAAAGCACAGATACGCAGTATTTT
clone size: -; D gene: TRBD2; J gene: TRBJ2-5; V gene: TRBV2; CDR3 protein: CASNLGGNGETQYF; CDR3 DNA: TGTGCCAGCAACCTGGGGGGGAATGGGGAGACCCAGTACTTC
clone size: few; D gene: TRBD1; J gene: TRBJ1-1; V gene: TRBV3-1/TRBV3-2; CDR3 protein: CASSQDVSGGEAFF; CDR3 DNA: TGTGCCAGCAGCCAAGATGTTTCAGGGGGTGAAGCTTTCTTT